Here is one T cell receptor beta chain with its context. Per the study methods: Estimated nucleated cell counts came from reference gene primer amplification. Method: immunoSEQ multiplex PCR; TCRdb's copy keeps in-frame clones and lacks some. The V and J calls and clone size come from that table; D and trimming were worked out from the DNA. The sample has 68,000 or so clones, approximately 90% seen once. The sample belongs to a study of blood T cell repertoires in COVID-19. Study at large: Italy, Spain and the United States were the sources of the convalescent and acute COVID-19 samples. PBMCs, B-cell-depleted T cells, or T cells provided the cDNA or gDNA that made up the material.

Between the trimmed V and J ends, which lost 1 base and 6 bases, there was a span of 6 bases. This CDR3 contains 13 residues. Germline V gene data show CDR1 as SGHAT and CDR2 as FQNNGV. The sample was peripheral blood. The V and J genes are TRBV11-2 and TRBJ2-2; D is perhaps TRBD2 (5 bases). The receptor's source is a woman aged 70-85 years with acute or convalescent COVID-19. The CDR3 reads CASSLAGSGELFF. As DNA, the CDR3 is TGTGCCAGCAGCTTAGCGGGGTCCGGGGAGCTGTTTTTT.